This is a list of T cell receptor beta chains from one sample in a study of human T cells and chemical hapten exposure. TCRdb itself ran the RACE reads through MiXCR, one entry per CDR3 protein. The table includes nearly 350,000 distinct CDR3 sequences, around 6.9% detected once. The sequences come from whole blood, collected in connection with sensitization to the hapten diphenylcyclopropenone (DPC). The receptor set was obtained from a woman aged 18-30 years with alopecia areata. Some clones in this sample may be carry-over from other donors' samples. CDR3s include the opening cysteine and the closing phenylalanine or tryptophan. D genes are given only for firm matches. A clone size is listed for some rows: how often the clone was seen (once, few, many), or a class if it is expanded.

V gene	J gene	D gene	clone size	CDR3 protein	CDR3 DNA
TRBV15	TRBJ1-5	.	few	CATSRGPSGGIFNQPQHF	TGTGCCACCAGCAGAGGTCCCTCCGGGGGGATTTTCAATCAGCCCCAGCATTTT
TRBV7-2	TRBJ2-5	TRBD1	many	CASSSQTGAGETQYF	TGTGCCAGCAGCTCCCAGACAGGGGCAGGAGAGACCCAGTACTTC
TRBV12-3/TRBV12-4	TRBJ2-5	.	many	CASSPPGGGRFQETQYF	TGTGCCAGCAGTCCGCCCGGAGGGGGGCGATTCCAAGAGACCCAGTACTTC
TRBV4-2	TRBJ2-2	.	few	CASSPALTAGTGELFF	TGTGCCAGCAGCCCAGCATTGACAGCGGGCACCGGGGAGCTGTTTTTT
TRBV4-3	TRBJ2-3	.	.	CASSRRTNKTTDTRYF	TGCGCCAGCAGCCGCCGGACCAATAAAACCACAGATACGCGGTATTTT
TRBV3-1	TRBJ1-1	.	few	CASSQVEGGEAFF	TGTGCCAGCAGCCAAGTGGAGGGAGGTGAAGCTTTCTTT
TRBV6-2/TRBV6-3	TRBJ1-1	TRBD1	many	CATTRGGRLTGMNTEAFF	TGTGCCACCACCCGAGGGGGTAGACTGACAGGGATGAACACTGAAGCTTTCTTT
TRBV2	TRBJ1-4	.	.	CASSEDEKLFF	TGTGCCAGCAGTGAGGACGAAAAACTGTTTTTT
TRBV7-8	TRBJ2-3	TRBD2	.	CASSYGLAGGPGDTQYF	TGTGCCAGCAGCTACGGACTAGCGGGGGGGCCAGGAGATACGCAGTATTTT
TRBV5-1	TRBJ2-5	.	.	CASSSTPGSEETQYF	TGCGCCAGCAGCTCCACCCCGGGGTCGGAAGAGACCCAGTACTTC
TRBV29-1	TRBJ2-1	.	many	CSLLQGVREQFF	TGCAGCCTCTTACAGGGTGTGAGGGAGCAGTTCTTC
TRBV6-5	TRBJ1-6	TRBD1	few	CATKGQINSPLHF	TGTGCCACCAAGGGACAGATTAATTCACCCCTCCACTTT
TRBV6-6	TRBJ1-4	.	few	CASNRQSNEKLFF	TGTGCCAGCAATCGACAGTCTAATGAAAAACTGTTTTTT
TRBV20-1	TRBJ2-4	.	.	CSVTRGAKNIQYF	TGCAGTGTCACAAGGGGAGCCAAAAACATTCAGTACTTC
TRBV14	TRBJ2-3	TRBD2	many	CASSRSAGAWDTQYF	TGTGCCAGCAGCCGCTCGGCGGGAGCGTGGGATACGCAGTATTTT
TRBV7-2	TRBJ2-1	TRBD2	many	CASSLANGTSGGNNEQFF	TGTGCCAGCAGCTTAGCGAATGGGACTAGCGGGGGGAACAATGAGCAGTTCTTC
TRBV7-2	TRBJ2-3	.	few	CASSGPQGSLTDTQYF	TGTGCCAGCAGCGGGCCCCAGGGATCACTCACAGATACGCAGTATTTT
TRBV6-2/TRBV6-3	TRBJ1-1	TRBD1	many	CASSGDSRAFF	TGTGCCAGCAGTGGGGACAGCCGGGCTTTCTTT
TRBV6-2/TRBV6-3	TRBJ2-1	.	many	CASNRQDNEQFF	TGTGCCAGCAATAGACAGGACAATGAGCAGTTCTTC
TRBV2	TRBJ2-1	.	.	CASSSTDYNEQFF	TGTGCCAGCAGTTCCACCGATTACAATGAGCAGTTCTTC
TRBV2	TRBJ2-1	TRBD1	many	CASILSGQGVDNEQFF	TGTGCCAGCATTTTGTCCGGACAGGGGGTTGACAATGAGCAGTTCTTC
TRBV7-2	TRBJ2-6	.	few	CASSLDWAGANVLTF	TGTGCCAGCAGCTTAGACTGGGCAGGGGCCAACGTCCTGACTTTC
TRBV7-9	TRBJ2-2	TRBD1	.	CASSPYDRGDGELFF	TGTGCCAGCAGCCCATATGACAGGGGCGACGGGGAGCTGTTTTTT
TRBV12-3/TRBV12-4	TRBJ2-4	.	few	CASSPDLTNIQYF	TGTGCCAGCAGCCCCGACCTTACTAACATTCAGTACTTC
TRBV9	TRBJ2-1	TRBD2	many	CASSPVAGGKFF	TGTGCCAGCAGCCCCGTAGCGGGGGGTAAGTTCTTC
TRBV12-3/TRBV12-4	TRBJ2-6	.	many	CASRQTGSGANVLTF	TGTGCCAGCAGGCAAACAGGGAGTGGGGCCAACGTCCTGACTTTC
TRBV10-3	TRBJ2-3	TRBD2	many	CAISEEERGDSDTQYF	TGTGCCATCAGTGAAGAAGAGCGGGGGGATAGTGATACGCAGTATTTT
TRBV24-1	TRBJ1-2	.	few	CATSDTQGYGYTF	TGTGCCACCAGTGATACCCAGGGCTATGGCTACACCTTC
TRBV6-6	TRBJ1-2	.	few	CASSYRVDGYTF	TGTGCCAGCAGTTACAGGGTGGACGGCTACACCTTC
TRBV20-1	TRBJ1-6	TRBD1	.	CSAPDREDYNSPLHF	TGCAGTGCACCGGACAGGGAGGACTATAATTCACCCCTCCACTTT
TRBV3-1	TRBJ1-5	.	few	CASSQAGYSNQPQHF	TGTGCCAGCAGCCAAGCTGGGTATAGCAATCAGCCCCAGCATTTT
TRBV12-3/TRBV12-4	TRBJ2-2	TRBD1	many	CASSPQGGGFSTGELFF	TGTGCCAGCAGTCCCCAAGGGGGCGGCTTTAGCACCGGGGAGCTGTTTTTT
TRBV4-3	TRBJ1-2	TRBD1	.	CASSQGVVGTGGSSYGYTF	TGCGCCAGCAGCCAAGGAGTCGTCGGGACAGGGGGCAGCTCCTATGGCTACACCTTC
TRBV29-1	TRBJ1-2	TRBD1	.	CSVDIAGGKYGYTF	TGCAGCGTTGATATCGCAGGGGGCAAATATGGCTACACCTTC
TRBV2	TRBJ1-5	.	.	CASSRTAGQPQHF	TGTGCCAGCAGCCGGACAGCGGGTCAGCCCCAGCATTTT
TRBV10-3	TRBJ2-1	TRBD1	.	CAISEYGTAHNEQFF	TGTGCCATCAGTGAGTACGGGACAGCTCACAATGAGCAGTTCTTC
TRBV10-3	TRBJ1-2	.	.	CAISESTDGYTF	TGTGCCATCAGTGAGTCGACAGATGGCTACACCTTC
TRBV10-3	TRBJ2-1	TRBD2	.	CAISTIAGVVTNEQFF	TGTGCCATCAGTACAATAGCGGGGGTGGTAACCAATGAGCAGTTCTTC
TRBV25-1	TRBJ1-4	.	.	CASSEGTNEKLFF	TGTGCCAGCAGTGAGGGGACTAATGAAAAACTGTTTTTT
TRBV3-1	TRBJ2-1	.	few	CASSQGPGAEQFF	TGTGCCAGCAGCCAAGGACCAGGAGCTGAGCAGTTCTTC
TRBV12-3/TRBV12-4	TRBJ2-1	TRBD2	many	CASKGTSYNEQFF	TGTGCCAGTAAGGGGACTAGCTACAATGAGCAGTTCTTC
TRBV7-9	TRBJ2-1	.	many	CASSLTSGEQFF	TGTGCCAGCAGCTTAACTTCTGGTGAGCAGTTCTTC
TRBV20-1	TRBJ2-3	.	many	CSARLGGDTQYF	TGCAGTGCTAGACTCGGGGGAGATACGCAGTATTTT
TRBV6-2/TRBV6-3	TRBJ2-3	.	few	CASSRQDTDTQYF	TGTGCCAGCAGCCGCCAGGACACAGATACGCAGTATTTT
TRBV7-2	TRBJ2-7	.	few	CASSPRAEIWYEQYF	TGTGCCAGCAGCCCGAGAGCGGAAATCTGGTACGAGCAGTACTTC
TRBV29-1	TRBJ1-2	.	.	CSVVEEYYGYTF	TGCAGCGTTGTTGAGGAGTACTATGGCTACACCTTC
TRBV4-3	TRBJ1-4	TRBD1	many	CASSNRGRTEDVKLFF	TGCGCCAGCAGCAACAGGGGTAGGACCGAAGACGTGAAACTGTTTTTT
TRBV21-1	TRBJ1-2	.	few	CASSNRQAPNYGYTF	TGTGCCAGCAGCAACCGACAGGCGCCTAACTATGGCTACACCTTC
TRBV6-2/TRBV6-3	TRBJ2-7	TRBD2	.	CASSSLSGGVGNEQYF	TGTGCCAGCAGCTCATTGAGCGGGGGCGTCGGGAACGAGCAGTACTTC
TRBV4-2	TRBJ1-6	.	.	CASSQDLVQGTPLHF	TGTGCCAGCAGCCAAGATTTAGTACAGGGCACACCCCTCCACTTT
TRBV7-8	TRBJ2-1	.	.	CASSPQSPLGYYNEQFF	TGTGCCAGCAGCCCCCAGTCCCCCCTAGGGTATTACAATGAGCAGTTCTTC
TRBV7-2	TRBJ2-4	.	many	CASTPGGWREGLAKNIQYF	TGTGCCAGCACCCCTGGGGGCTGGAGGGAAGGTCTAGCCAAAAACATTCAGTACTTC
TRBV5-1	TRBJ2-3	.	many	CASALSIGSTDTQYF	TGCGCCAGCGCATTGTCAATAGGCAGCACAGATACGCAGTATTTT